The sequence of this T cell receptor beta chain was determined in a study of cytomegalovirus exposure and HLA in healthy donors. Trimming cost V 4 bases and J 4 bases; bases outside gene matches: 12. This CDR3 is built from 16 residues. The V gene's germline CDR1 is LNHNV and CDR2 YYDKDF (reference sequence). With 60 Vbeta and 13 Jbeta primers, the PCR was carried out. Only in-frame clones appear in the TCRdb table, and some are missing; sequencing was by immunoSEQ multiplex PCR. Altogether about 200,000 clones are present, 70% to 90% being singletons, with the ten largest covering approximately 0.31%.

The V and J genes are TRBV15 and TRBJ2-5, with 7 nucleotides matching TRBD1. The sample was PBMCs. The receptor comes from a woman in her 30s in good health and CMV-seronegative. The CDR3 loop reads CATSTTTGTEVETQYF. DNA for the CDR3: TGTGCCACCAGCACGACGACCGGGACAGAGGTAGAGACCCAGTACTTC.